Listed below are T cell receptor beta chains from one sample, sequenced in a study of blood T cell repertoires in COVID-19. The assay was immunoSEQ multiplex PCR, and TCRdb's table has in-frame clones only and misses some. The table lists about 130,000 clones, about 86% of them singletons. The sequenced sample consisted of PBMCs or T cells enriched from blood (not recorded which). These receptors originate from a man aged 45-65 years who had recovered from COVID-19. The CDR3 runs from the conserved cysteine through the conserved F or W. A D gene is named only where the DNA matches it firmly. Clone size is stated in some rows and not others, as once, few, many or a class when expanded.

d_gene,j_gene,abundance,v_gene,CDR3nt,CDR3aa
TRBD2,TRBJ2-1,.,TRBV28,TGTGCCAGCAGTTCAGTCAAGAGCGGGGGGGCCACTTTCAATGAGCAGTTCTTC,CASSSVKSGGATFNEQFF
TRBD1,TRBJ1-4,.,TRBV29-1,TGCAGCGTTGTAGGAGGGGGCGGTGAAAAACTGTTTTTT,CSVVGGGGEKLFF
.,TRBJ1-2,.,TRBV2,TGTGCCAGCAGGGCCGGGACACAGGGCTACACCTTC,CASRAGTQGYTF
TRBD1,TRBJ2-6,once,TRBV19,TGTGCCAGTAGTATAGGGTTCTTTAGGCAGGGGGCGTTCGGGGCCAACGTCCTGACTTTC,CASSIGFFRQGAFGANVLTF
.,TRBJ1-1,.,TRBV29-1,TGCAGCGTTGAAAGGAGGGATACTGAAGCTTTCTTT,CSVERRDTEAFF
TRBD2,TRBJ2-7,.,TRBV5-1,TGCGCCAGCAGCTTGGGCGGCGGGGGGGCCGCCTACGAGCAGTACTTC,CASSLGGGGAAYEQYF
.,TRBJ1-4,.,TRBV25-1,TGTGCCAGCAGTGAATCAGGGTGGGATAATGAAAAACTGTTTTTT,CASSESGWDNEKLFF
.,TRBJ1-5,.,TRBV16,TGTGCCAGCAGCCCGTATTTGAGAATTAATCAGCCCCAGCATTTT,CASSPYLRINQPQHF
TRBD1,TRBJ2-1,.,TRBV5-1,TGCGCCAGCAGCTTTGGGACAGGGCGGGATGAGCAGTTCTTC,CASSFGTGRDEQFF
TRBD2,TRBJ2-5,.,TRBV24-1,TGTGCCACCAGTGATCCGGGGGGGCTTGAGGAGACCCAGTACTTC,CATSDPGGLEETQYF
TRBD1,TRBJ2-6,.,TRBV5-8,TGTGCCAGCAGCTTGGTGACAGGGGCCCCCGTCCTGACTTTC,CASSLVTGAPVLTF
TRBD2,TRBJ2-1,few,TRBV14,TGTGCCAGCAGCCAGACTAGCGGGGGGGCCAATGAGCAGTTCTTC,CASSQTSGGANEQFF
.,TRBJ2-1,.,TRBV7-2,TGTGCCAGCAGCTTAGCGCGAACTATCGATGAGCAGTTCTTC,CASSLARTIDEQFF
.,TRBJ1-1,.,TRBV5-8,TGTGCCAGCAGCCCGACAGGGAACACTGAAGCTTTCTTT,CASSPTGNTEAFF
.,TRBJ1-2,.,TRBV7-8,TGTGCCAGCAGCTTAGGAAGGGGGACACAGTATGGCTACACCTTC,CASSLGRGTQYGYTF
TRBD1,TRBJ1-3,.,TRBV4-3,TGCGCCAGCAGCCAAGCAGGACAGGGGGCTGGAAACACCATATATTTT,CASSQAGQGAGNTIYF
TRBD2,TRBJ2-7,.,TRBV12-3/TRBV12-4,TGTGCCAGCAGTTTTAGCGGGGGTTACGAGCAGTACTTC,CASSFSGGYEQYF
.,TRBJ1-2,.,TRBV2,TGTGCCAGCAGGGACTCTATCGTCGGCTATGGCTACACCTTC,CASRDSIVGYGYTF
.,TRBJ1-3,few,TRBV2,TGTGCCAGCAGTTCGAGACTGTCTGGAAACACCATATATTTT,CASSSRLSGNTIYF
TRBD2,TRBJ2-7,.,TRBV5-4,TGTGCCAGCAGCCCCTCGGGGGGGGGTCTCTACGAGCAGTACTTC,CASSPSGGGLYEQYF
TRBD1,TRBJ2-1,.,TRBV5-5,TGTGCCAGCAGCCCGGACAGGGAATCATCGGACAATGAGCAGTTCTTC,CASSPDRESSDNEQFF
.,TRBJ2-3,.,TRBV24-1,TGTGCCACCAGTGAATCCGTAACAGATACGCAGTATTTT,CATSESVTDTQYF